One sample yielded the 7 T cell receptor beta chains listed below, sequenced in a study of regulatory T cells in long-lasting Graves disease. Time point of the sample: persistent/refractory GD, antithyroid drugs over 5 years with positive TRAb. PBMC-derived RNA was used for the TCR library. CDR3-region Arm-PCR and iRepertoire HTBI primers produced the TCR beta libraries. TCRdb re-called the multiplex PCR reads through MiXCR, storing one row per CDR3 protein. The sample lists roughly 400,000 distinct CDR3 sequences, more than 20% occurring once. Sample: peripheral blood mononuclear cells (PBMCs), taken when the disease was refractory, from a patient treated with antithyroid drugs. The source is a female donor with Graves disease.

This clonotype was seen a few times. V and J are TRBV29-1 and TRBJ1-2; D unclear. The CDR3 runs to 13 residues. The V gene's germline CDR1 is SQVTM and CDR2 ANQGSEA. V lost 3 bases, J lost 5 bases, and 13 bases lay in between. The CDR3 reads CSVDEGKEYGYTF. The DNA for the CDR3 is TGCAGCGTTGATGAGGGCAAAGAATATGGCTACACCTTC.

This clonotype was counted only a few times. CDR3 sequence: CASSYSLTNYEQYF. The CDR3 nucleotides are TGTGCCAGCAGTTACTCGTTGACTAACTACGAGCAGTACTTC. This sequence joins TRBV6-5 and TRBJ2-7; maybe TRBD2 (5 bases). The V and J ends lost 0 bases and 3 bases respectively, with 9 bases between them. CDR3 length: 14 residues. Germline V gene lookup returns CDR1 MNHEY and CDR2 SVGAGI.

This rearrangement joins TRBV6-2 or TRBV6-3 to TRBJ1-4, with 11 bases aligning to TRBD1. V was pared by 0 bases and J by 8 bases, with 2 bases of the junction left unmatched. The CDR3 covers 15 residues. The germline V gene has CDR1 MNHEY and CDR2 SVGEGT. In nucleotides, the CDR3 is TGTGCCAGCAGTTACTCCGGGACAGGGGGAGAAAAACTGTTTTTT. It translates to CASSYSGTGGEKLFF.

This chain joins TRBV18 and TRBJ2-6, with 7 bases lining up with TRBD1. Germline lookup yields CDR1 KGHSH and CDR2 LQKENI. Losses at the gene ends were 4 bases for V and 0 bases for J; bases not matched to a gene: 12. The CDR3 loop spans 19 amino acids. The CDR3 DNA reads as TGTGCCAGCTCACTCACCCAAACAGGGGCCGACTCTGGGGCCAACGTCCTGACTTTC. Its translation: CASSLTQTGADSGANVLTF.

This clonotype occurred many times. The chain joins TRBV12-3 or TRBV12-4 to TRBJ2-5; maybe TRBD1 (6 bases). This CDR3 comprises 14 residues. Between the trimmed V and J ends, which lost 7 bases and 1 base, there was a span of 13 bases. The CDR3 region is CASIGRGGQETQYF. Here the CDR3 DNA reads TGTGCCAGCATTGGACGAGGGGGCCAAGAGACCCAGTACTTC.

The rearrangement joins TRBV3-1 to TRBJ2-5, with unresolved D. Trimming stripped 8 bases from V and 0 bases from J, with 10 bases between. Looked up from germline, CDR1 is LGHDT and CDR2 is YNNKEL (reference sequence). The CDR3 runs to 13 residues. In DNA, the CDR3 is TGTGCCAGCGGGGATTGGTACCAAGAGACCCAGTACTTC. Encoded protein: CASGDWYQETQYF.

This clonotype came up many times. The V call is TRBV6-2 or TRBV6-3, the J call TRBJ1-6; the D is unclear. V shed 5 bases and J shed 9 bases, with 8 bases lying between them. The CDR3 is made up of 12 amino acids. Germline assignment: CDR1 MNHEY and CDR2 SVGEGT. For the CDR3, the DNA is TGTGCCAGCAGTACAATGGGTTCACCCCTCCACTTT. This encodes CASSTMGSPLHF.